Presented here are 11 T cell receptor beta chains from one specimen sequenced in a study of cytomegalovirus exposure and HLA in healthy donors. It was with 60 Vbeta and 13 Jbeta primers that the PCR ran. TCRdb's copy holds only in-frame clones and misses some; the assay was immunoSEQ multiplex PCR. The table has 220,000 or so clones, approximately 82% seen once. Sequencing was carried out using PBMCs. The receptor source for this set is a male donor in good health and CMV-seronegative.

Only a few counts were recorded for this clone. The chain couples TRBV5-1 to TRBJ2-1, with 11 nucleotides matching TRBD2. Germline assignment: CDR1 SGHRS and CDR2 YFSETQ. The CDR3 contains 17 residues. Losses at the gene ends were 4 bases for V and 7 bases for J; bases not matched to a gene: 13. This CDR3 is CASSPRLAGMLGNEQFF. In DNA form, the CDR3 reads TGCGCCAGCAGCCCAAGACTAGCGGGAATGTTAGGGAATGAGCAGTTCTTC.

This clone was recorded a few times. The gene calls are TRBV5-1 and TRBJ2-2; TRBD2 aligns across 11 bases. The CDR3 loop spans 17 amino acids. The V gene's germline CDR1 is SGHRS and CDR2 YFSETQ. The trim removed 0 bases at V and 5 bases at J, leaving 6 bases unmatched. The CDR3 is CASSLVSGRGRTGELFF. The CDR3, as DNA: TGCGCCAGCAGCTTGGTTAGCGGGAGGGGTCGAACCGGGGAGCTGTTTTTT. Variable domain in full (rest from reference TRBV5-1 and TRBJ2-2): KAGVTQTPRYLIKTRGQQVTLSCSPISGHRSVSWYQQTPGQGLQFLFEYFSETQRNKGNFPGRFSGRQFSNSRSEMNVSTLELGDSALYLCASSLVSGRGRTGELFFGEGSRLTVL.

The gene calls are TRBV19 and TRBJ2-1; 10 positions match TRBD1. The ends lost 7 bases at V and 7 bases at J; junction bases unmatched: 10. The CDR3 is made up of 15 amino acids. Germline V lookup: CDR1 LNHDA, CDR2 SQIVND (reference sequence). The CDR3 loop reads CASTRTGGLYNEQFF. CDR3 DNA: TGTGCCAGTACCCGGACAGGGGGTCTTTATAATGAGCAGTTCTTC.

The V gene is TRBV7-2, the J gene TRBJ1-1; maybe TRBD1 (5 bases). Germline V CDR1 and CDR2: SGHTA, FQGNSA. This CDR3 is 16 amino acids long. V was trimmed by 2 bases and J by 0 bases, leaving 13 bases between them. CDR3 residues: CASSLTGLLLNTEAFF. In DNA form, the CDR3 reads TGTGCCAGCAGCTTAACAGGCCTCCTCCTGAACACTGAAGCTTTCTTT.

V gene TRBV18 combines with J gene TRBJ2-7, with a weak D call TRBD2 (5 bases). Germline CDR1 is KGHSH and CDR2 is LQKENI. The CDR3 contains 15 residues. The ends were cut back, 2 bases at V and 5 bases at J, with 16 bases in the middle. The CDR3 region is CASSPVGDARHEQYF. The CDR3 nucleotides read TGTGCCAGCTCACCAGTCGGGGATGCCCGACACGAGCAGTACTTC.

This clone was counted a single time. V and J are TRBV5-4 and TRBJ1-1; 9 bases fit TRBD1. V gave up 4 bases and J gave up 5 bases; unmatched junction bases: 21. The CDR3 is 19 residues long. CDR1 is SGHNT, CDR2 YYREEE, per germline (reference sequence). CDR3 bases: TGTGCCAGCAGCCCGTCCGGATTCCGGGACAGGGTTGTTGGGACTGAAGCTTTCTTT. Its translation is CASSPSGFRDRVVGTEAFF.

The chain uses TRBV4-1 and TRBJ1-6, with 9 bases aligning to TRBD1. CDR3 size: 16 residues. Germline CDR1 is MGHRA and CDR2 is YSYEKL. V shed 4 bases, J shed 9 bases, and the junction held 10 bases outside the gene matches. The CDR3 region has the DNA TGCGCCAGCAGCCGAGGACAGGGGCCCCTTGGTTCACCCCTCCACTTT. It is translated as CASSRGQGPLGSPLHF.

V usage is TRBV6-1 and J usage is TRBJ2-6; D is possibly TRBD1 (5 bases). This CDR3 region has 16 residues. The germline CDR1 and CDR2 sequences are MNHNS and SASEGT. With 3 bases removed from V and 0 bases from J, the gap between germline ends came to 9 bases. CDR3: CASSDQGRSGANVLTF. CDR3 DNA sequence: TGTGCCAGCAGTGACCAGGGCCGCTCTGGGGCCAACGTCCTGACTTTC.

Here the CDR3 reads CASSSGSIGGYTF. The CDR3, as DNA: TGTGCCAGCAGTTCCGGGAGCATAGGGGGCTACACCTTC. The genes are TRBV28 and TRBJ1-2; D not certain. Trimming removed 4 bases at V and 8 bases at J, with 14 bases between. Germline V CDR1 and CDR2: MDHEN, SYDVKM. The CDR3 is 13 residues long.

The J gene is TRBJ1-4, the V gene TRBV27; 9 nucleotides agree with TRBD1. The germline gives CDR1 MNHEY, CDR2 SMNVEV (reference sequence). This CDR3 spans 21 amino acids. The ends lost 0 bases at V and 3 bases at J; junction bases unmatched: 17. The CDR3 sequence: CASSLSAFSGTGFWANEKLFF. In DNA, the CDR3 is TGTGCCAGCAGTTTATCGGCTTTCTCCGGGACAGGGTTTTGGGCTAATGAAAAACTGTTTTTT.

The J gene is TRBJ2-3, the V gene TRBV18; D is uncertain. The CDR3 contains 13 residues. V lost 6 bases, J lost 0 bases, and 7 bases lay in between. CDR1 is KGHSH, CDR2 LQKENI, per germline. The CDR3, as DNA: TGTGCCAGCTCGCGTCCTAGCACAGATACGCAGTATTTT. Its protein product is CASSRPSTDTQYF.